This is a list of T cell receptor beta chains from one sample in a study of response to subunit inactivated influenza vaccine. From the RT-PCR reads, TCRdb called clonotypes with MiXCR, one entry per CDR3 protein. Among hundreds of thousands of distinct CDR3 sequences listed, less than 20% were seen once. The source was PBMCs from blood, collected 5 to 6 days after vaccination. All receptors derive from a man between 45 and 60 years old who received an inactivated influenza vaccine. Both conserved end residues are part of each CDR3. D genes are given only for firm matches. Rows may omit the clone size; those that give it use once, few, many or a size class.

CDR3: CASSLFHRGWTQHF
DNA: TGTGCCAGCAGTTTATTCCACAGGGGTTGGACCCAGCATTTT
J: TRBJ1-5
size: NA
D: TRBD1
V: TRBV28

CDR3: CASSDSTIQYF
DNA: TGCGCCAGCAGTGACAGTACCATTCAGTACTTC
J: TRBJ2-4
size: NA
D: NA
V: TRBV10-2

CDR3: CASSSRSTEAFF
DNA: TGTGCCAGCAGTTCTCGGAGCACTGAAGCTTTCTTT
J: TRBJ1-1
size: NA
D: NA
V: TRBV2

CDR3: CASSGLAGGLETQYF
DNA: TGTGCCAGCAGTGGACTAGCGGGAGGATTGGAGACCCAGTACTTC
J: TRBJ2-5
size: many
D: TRBD2
V: TRBV12-3/TRBV12-4

CDR3: CASSLDRGRVYEQYF
DNA: TGTGCCAGCAGCTTAGATCGGGGAAGGGTCTACGAGCAGTACTTC
J: TRBJ2-7
size: NA
D: NA
V: TRBV11-2

CDR3: CASSLSGTGIGLGGYTF
DNA: TGTGCCAGCAGCCTATCCGGGACAGGGATTGGCCTCGGGGGCTACACCTTC
J: TRBJ1-2
size: few
D: TRBD1
V: TRBV7-9

CDR3: CASSGGGQPHEHYGYTF
DNA: TGTGCCAGCAGCGGGGGTGGACAGCCCCATGAACACTATGGCTACACCTTC
J: TRBJ1-2
size: NA
D: NA
V: TRBV5-6

CDR3: CASSWGQGITEAFF
DNA: TGTGCCAGCAGCTGGGGACAGGGGATCACTGAAGCTTTCTTT
J: TRBJ1-1
size: NA
D: TRBD1
V: TRBV5-5

CDR3: CASSSRTGPTGELFF
DNA: TGTGCCAGCAGTTCCAGGACAGGGCCCACCGGGGAGCTGTTTTTT
J: TRBJ2-2
size: NA
D: TRBD1
V: TRBV6-2/TRBV6-3

CDR3: CASSQGPVPPHTDTQYF
DNA: TGCGCCAGCAGCCAAGGGCCGGTCCCTCCCCACACAGATACGCAGTATTTT
J: TRBJ2-3
size: NA
D: NA
V: TRBV4-3

CDR3: CSASARGGLDEQFF
DNA: TGCAGTGCTAGCGCACGGGGGGGCCTGGATGAGCAGTTCTTC
J: TRBJ2-1
size: many
D: TRBD2
V: TRBV20-1

CDR3: CASTPGVRGGNQPQHF
DNA: TGTGCCAGCACCCCAGGGGTACGGGGAGGCAATCAGCCCCAGCATTTT
J: TRBJ1-5
size: NA
D: NA
V: TRBV28

CDR3: CASSYIFDRSYNEQFF
DNA: TGTGCCAGCAGTTACATATTCGATCGCTCCTACAATGAGCAGTTCTTC
J: TRBJ2-1
size: NA
D: NA
V: TRBV6-2/TRBV6-3

CDR3: CASSSGNSEKLFF
DNA: TGTGCCAGCAGCTCCGGAAATAGTGAAAAACTGTTTTTT
J: TRBJ1-4
size: NA
D: NA
V: TRBV5-6

CDR3: CASSLRSGYSSYEQYF
DNA: TGTGCCAGCAGCTTACGCTCGGGGTATAGCTCCTACGAGCAGTACTTC
J: TRBJ2-7
size: few
D: NA
V: TRBV7-2

CDR3: CSVTTNTEAFF
DNA: TGCAGCGTGACGACGAACACTGAAGCTTTCTTT
J: TRBJ1-1
size: NA
D: NA
V: TRBV29-1